The sequence of this T cell receptor (beta chain) was determined in a study of prognosis after radiotherapy for stage I lung cancer. Looking at the study overall: Newly diagnosed primary stage I lung tumors occurred in roughly 15 patients, and oligometastatic NSCLC after surgical resection of the primary tumor occurred in four to six.

Genomic DNA was the source, and TCR beta CDR3 was amplified from it by two-round multiplex PCR. Gene-specific TRBV and TRBJ primers were used in PCR round one. Each CDR3 protein is one row after TCRdb ran MiXCR on the multiplex PCR reads. The sample includes over 20,000 distinct CDR3 sequences, about 34% of them seen just once. Germline-derived CDR1 and CDR2 are SGHRS and YFSETQ. Between the trimmed V and J ends, which lost 0 bases and 1 base, there was a span of 6 bases. This CDR3 is built from 14 residues. The chain has TRBV5-1 and TRBJ2-3; the D gene is possibly TRBD2 (5 bases). The sample here was PBMCs, taken before or after stereotactic body radiation therapy (not recorded which). The receptor was derived from a donor over 45 with non-small cell lung cancer. CDR3 in amino acids: CASSLDSGTDTQYF. The CDR3 DNA sequence: TGCGCCAGCAGCTTGGATAGCGGCACAGATACGCAGTATTTT.